These 7 T cell receptor beta chains came from one sample sequenced in a study of PD-L1 blockade in urothelial cancer. The sample's time point: pretreatment peripheral blood. Method: immunoSEQ multiplex PCR; TCRdb's copy keeps in-frame clones and lacks some. The data contain more than 55,000 clones, approximately 80% of them singletons. Sequenced material: PBMCs, taken around atezolizumab (anti-PD-L1) treatment. These receptors came from an older man with urothelial cancer.

The chain employs TRBV19 and TRBJ2-2, with 9 nucleotides matching TRBD1. Unmatched junction bases numbered 0, after V lost 3 bases and J lost 1 base. The CDR3 has 15 residues. Germline V CDR1 and CDR2: LNHDA, SQIVND (reference sequence). The CDR3 is CASSMGQGNTGELFF. In DNA form, the CDR3 reads TGTGCCAGTAGTATGGGACAGGGGAACACCGGGGAGCTGTTTTTT.

The chain couples TRBV7-6 to TRBJ1-3; D remains unclear. In germline, CDR1 is SGHVS, CDR2 FNYEAQ. The CDR3 consists of 13 residues. V was clipped by 4 bases and J by 6 bases, with 10 bases between them. The CDR3 DNA reads TGTGCCAGCAGCTCCCCGCGTCTAAACACCATATATTTT. Encoded protein: CASSSPRLNTIYF.

The chain employs TRBV7-2 and TRBJ2-2; 9 bases line up with TRBD2. Looked up from germline, CDR1 is SGHTA and CDR2 is FQGNSA. This CDR3 contains 16 residues. The trim removed 7 bases at V and 4 bases at J, leaving 10 bases unmatched. CDR3: CASTSGTSSFTGELFF. In DNA form, the CDR3 reads TGTGCCAGCACGTCAGGGACTAGCTCCTTCACCGGGGAGCTGTTTTTT.

The CDR3: CASSSFYRGSTKNIQYF. The DNA for the CDR3 is TGTGCCAGCAGTTCATTTTACAGGGGGAGCACCAAAAACATTCAGTACTTC. V gene TRBV7-6 combines with J gene TRBJ2-4, with TRBD1 matching over 8 bases. This CDR3 contains 17 residues. Germline lookup yields CDR1 SGHVS and CDR2 FNYEAQ. The V segment lost 6 bases and the J segment 2 bases; nucleotides outside the gene matches: 12. Variable domain in full (rest from reference TRBV7-6 and TRBJ2-4): GAGVSQSPRYKVTKRGQDVALRCDPISGHVSLYWYRQALGQGPEFLTYFNYEAQQDKSGLPNDRFSAERPEGSISTLTIQRTEQRDSAMYRCASSSFYRGSTKNIQYFGAGTRLSVL.

CDR3 DNA sequence: TGTGCCAGCAGCTCACAGCCGGGAGCTTCCTACGAGCAGTACTTC. It codes for CASSSQPGASYEQYF. This chain uses TRBV7-9 with TRBJ2-7; D is perhaps TRBD2 (6 bases). This CDR3 region has 15 residues. Germline V gene data show CDR1 as SEHNR and CDR2 as FQNEAQ (reference sequence). V was shortened by 4 bases and J by 1 base, with 14 bases between the two germline ends.

The chain links TRBV29-1 to TRBJ2-2, with D unclear. Trimming took 5 bases from V and 0 from J, leaving 13 bases between them. Looked up from germline, CDR1 is SQVTM and CDR2 is ANQGSEA. The CDR3 runs to 15 residues. DNA for the CDR3: TGCAGCGTTCTTCTCCCTATCGCGAACACCGGGGAGCTGTTTTTT. Translating gives CSVLLPIANTGELFF.

This chain joins TRBV9 and TRBJ1-1; 7 bases map to TRBD1. This CDR3 comprises 15 residues. Germline assignment: CDR1 SGDLS and CDR2 YYNGEE. V shed 0 bases, J shed 7 bases, and the junction held 9 bases outside the gene matches. The CDR3 spells CASSVDQGVDGEAFF. CDR3 DNA: TGTGCCAGCAGCGTAGATCAGGGGGTAGACGGTGAAGCTTTCTTT.